This T cell receptor beta chain was recovered during a study of cytomegalovirus exposure and HLA in healthy donors. Study-wide results and caveats: TCR beta sequences numbering around 15,000 were associated with HLA alleles at 0.05 false discovery rate in a later analysis.

Turning to this clone: No antigen is known for it.

Amplification used 60 Vbeta primers and 13 Jbeta primers. Libraries were prepared by immunoSEQ multiplex PCR; TCRdb keeps only in-frame clonotypes and omits some of them. The table has about 120,000 clones, 81% seen once. J lost 4 bases, V lost 7 bases, and 12 bases had no gene match. The CDR3 loop spans 16 amino acids. Germline V gene lookup returns CDR1 SGDLS and CDR2 YYNGEE. Nominal health characterized the donors when sampled, though unrecorded immune exposures were likely. Sequencing was done on a sample of PBMCs. V is TRBV9 and J is TRBJ2-2; 8 bases align to TRBD1. The TCR comes from a woman between 25 and 40 years old in good health and CMV-seronegative. The CDR3 nucleotides read TGTGCCAGCGGGGACCTACAGGGGGGTACCACCGGGGAGCTGTTTTTT. Its protein is CASGDLQGGTTGELFF.